This T cell receptor beta chain stems from a study of T-cell memory formation after mild COVID-19. The table lists this clonotype with a few counts. Its antigen is unknown. MiXCR, run by TCRdb on the 5' RACE reads, gives a single entry per CDR3 protein. This sample has 40,000 to 60,000 distinct CDR3 sequences, with 9.3% found just once. Study results and caveats: CD8+ contracting clones occupied EMRA, while CD4+ ones occupied mainly CM and EM.

V lost 0 bases and J lost 11; bases outside the gene matches: 8. The CDR3 contains 14 residues. CDR1 and CDR2 from the germline V gene are SGHRS and YFSETQ. The receptor comes from an adult woman who had mild COVID-19 (a few samples of this study predate the infection). Cell type and time point are not known. The specimen sequenced was PBMCs or a T cell subset sorted from them (not recorded which). This chain joins TRBV5-1 and TRBJ1-1, with 9 bases identical to TRBD1. This CDR3 reads CASSLGDRVADAFF. The CDR3 nucleotides are TGCGCCAGCAGCTTGGGGGACAGGGTCGCGGACGCTTTCTTT.